This T cell receptor (beta chain) was retrieved from a study of glioma-infiltrating T cells after dendritic cell vaccination. Study-wide context: Patients received autologous tumor lysate-pulsed dendritic cell vaccination between the early 2000s and the early 2010s.

The immunoSEQ assay amplified TCRB CDR3 from up to roughly 2 ug DNA. The primer mix had 60 V beta and 13 J beta primers. Sequencing used immunoSEQ multiplex PCR; TCRdb keeps in-frame clones, though not all of them. The repertoire holds about 50,000 clones, 70% to 90% seen once, with 5% to 6% in the top ten. Comments on this clone: Its antigen is currently unknown.

Time point defined: after dendritic cell vaccination, including at tumor progression/relapse. Study-level findings and limits: Higher pretreatment TIL content predicted longer progression-free time and survival.

The CDR3 totals 18 residues. CDR1 LGHNA and CDR2 YSLEER come from the germline V gene. With 0 bases clipped from V and 3 bases from J, the junction kept 9 bases outside the gene matches. This specimen was blood, taken after dendritic cell vaccination. The chain has TRBV4-3 and TRBJ2-1, with 9 bases fitting TRBD2. The origin of this receptor is a human donor with glioblastoma. The CDR3 sequence: CASSQDWVAGVYYNEQFF. DNA of the CDR3: TGCGCCAGCAGCCAAGACTGGGTAGCGGGAGTATACTACAATGAGCAGTTCTTC.